The 20 T cell receptor beta chains presented below share a single source sample, sequenced in a study of blood T cell repertoires in COVID-19 (dated by TCRdb to about 2020). Libraries were made using the immunoSEQ multiplex PCR assay. Not all clones reach the TCRdb copy of this immuneACCESS table, which keeps in-frame sequences only. Checked studies attribute under half of the gap to unresolved V genes and leave the rest unexplained. The sample table records some 330,000 clones; 80% to 85% of these occur just once. Approximately 4.7% of the sample belongs to the ten largest clones. Sequencing input: PBMCs or T cells enriched from blood (not recorded which). The source of these receptors is a woman aged 45-59 years who had recovered from COVID-19.

V and J are TRBV3-1 (or the pseudogene TRBV3-2) and TRBJ1-2; D gene ambiguous. Germline CDR1 LGHDT, CDR2 YNNKEL (reference sequence). The CDR3 is made up of 12 amino acids. V lost 4 bases and J 8 bases, leaving 11 bases between the germline ends. CDR3 loop: CASSPGLLGYTF. In DNA form, the CDR3 reads TGTGCCAGCAGCCCTGGACTCTTAGGCTACACCTTC.

The chain links TRBV12-3 or TRBV12-4 to TRBJ2-4; D call uncertain. V was cut by 7 bases and J by 7 bases, with 14 bases left in between. CDR3 length equals 13 residues. CDR3 DNA: TGTGCCAGCAACTCAGACACAGAGAACATTCAGTACTTC. It translates to CASNSDTENIQYF.

This clone was detected once. The chain's CDR3 is CATGTGTLNTEAFF. CDR3 sequence (DNA): TGTGCCACTGGTACCGGGACACTGAACACTGAAGCTTTCTTT. V usage is TRBV10-3 and J usage is TRBJ1-1; D is perhaps TRBD1 (6 bases). This CDR3 contains 14 residues. V lost 10 bases and J 0 bases, leaving 15 bases between the germline ends. Germline V gene sequence: CDR1 ENHRY, CDR2 SYGVKD.

This sequence joins TRBV5-1 and TRBJ2-3; the D gene is possibly TRBD2 (6 bases). V lost 2 bases and J lost 5, with 18 bases in between. Germline-derived CDR1 and CDR2 are SGHRS and YFSETQ. The CDR3 spans 16 residues. CDR3 sequence: CASSFSSGTSLDTQYF. CDR3 bases: TGCGCCAGCAGCTTCTCCTCCGGGACTTCACTAGATACGCAGTATTTT.

The chain recombines TRBV27 with TRBJ2-3; D possibly corresponds to TRBD2 (6 bases). The CDR3 has 15 amino acids. Trimming removed 8 bases from V and 3 bases from J, with 18 bases in between. Germline CDR1 and CDR2: MNHEY and SMNVEV (reference sequence). The chain's CDR3 is CASARWGETTDTQYF. CDR3 coding DNA: TGTGCCAGCGCAAGGTGGGGGGAAACAACAGATACGCAGTATTTT.

This clone occurred a few times. Written as DNA, the CDR3 is TGTGCCAGCAGCGTAACGCCCCAGGGGGCTTTGGTTGAAAAACTGTTTTTT. This sequence encodes CASSVTPQGALVEKLFF. The chain carries TRBV5-5 and TRBJ1-4; 8 nucleotides match TRBD1. CDR3 length equals 17 residues. V lost 4 bases to trimming and J lost 7 bases; unmatched junction nucleotides: 15. Per the germline V gene, CDR1 is SGHKS and CDR2 is YYEKEE (reference sequence).

The gene calls are TRBV3-1 (or the pseudogene TRBV3-2) and TRBJ1-2; no definite D call. CDR1 is LGHDT, CDR2 YNNKEL, per germline (reference sequence). The CDR3 is 15 amino acids. Trimming stripped 3 bases from V and 2 bases from J, with 13 bases between. CDR3: CASSQRRGMNYGYTF. Here the CDR3 DNA reads TGTGCCAGCAGCCAGCGCAGAGGTATGAACTATGGCTACACCTTC.

This clone occurred a few times. The chain joins TRBV5-1 to TRBJ1-1; tentative D call: TRBD1 (6 bases). CDR3 size: 15 residues. Deletions cut 0 bases from V and 5 bases from J, with 14 bases between. Germline loops: CDR1 SGHRS, CDR2 YFSETQ. CDR3 sequence: CASSLGTGRGTEAFF. CDR3 sequence (DNA): TGCGCCAGCAGCTTGGGGACGGGAAGGGGGACTGAAGCTTTCTTT. Full variable domain (rest looked up from reference TRBV5-1 and TRBJ1-1): KAGVTQTPRYLIKTRGQQVTLSCSPISGHRSVSWYQQTPGQGLQFLFEYFSETQRNKGNFPGRFSGRQFSNSRSEMNVSTLELGDSALYLCASSLGTGRGTEAFFGQGTRLTVV.

This clone was seen more than once but under ten times. The chain is built from TRBV19 and TRBJ1-2; 12 bases agree with TRBD1. With 9 bases clipped from V and 8 bases from J, the junction kept 10 bases outside the gene matches. Germline V CDR1 and CDR2: LNHDA, SQIVND (reference sequence). This CDR3 has 14 amino acids. The DNA for the CDR3 is TGTGCCAGCCGGGGGGGGGACAGGGGGCGAGGCTACACCTTC. Amino acid sequence: CASRGGDRGRGYTF.

The genes are TRBV19 and TRBJ1-2; D gene unclear. This CDR3 contains 14 residues. CDR1 LNHDA and CDR2 SQIVND come from the germline V gene (reference sequence). The V end lost 3 bases, the J end lost 8 bases, and 16 bases lay between the germline ends. CDR3 residues: CASSMGDRVRGYTF. The CDR3 DNA sequence: TGTGCCAGTAGTATGGGTGATCGAGTGAGGGGCTACACCTTC.

J is TRBJ1-5 and V is TRBV30; 9 bases agree with TRBD1. V was clipped by 5 bases and J by 6 bases; unmatched bases: 5. Germline CDR1 and CDR2: GTSNPN and SVGIG (reference sequence). This CDR3 has 13 amino acids. The CDR3 DNA reads as TGTGCCTGGGCACAGGGGGCAACTCAGCCCCAGCATTTT. Translation: CAWAQGATQPQHF.

This chain connects TRBV6-5 to TRBJ1-1; the D gene is possibly TRBD1 (6 bases). V dropped 6 bases and J dropped 1 base, with 12 bases sitting between them. Germline V gene sequence: CDR1 MNHEY, CDR2 SVGAGI. CDR3 size: 14 residues. The CDR3 bases are TGTGCCAGCAGCCGAGGACAGCCGAACACTGAAGCTTTCTTT. It is translated as CASSRGQPNTEAFF.

The DNA for the CDR3 is TGTGCCAGCAGCTTCCTTCCCTATGGCTACACCTTC. Protein sequence: CASSFLPYGYTF. The chain links TRBV7-9 to TRBJ1-2, with D unresolved. The CDR3 length is 12 residues. CDR1 and CDR2 (germline): SEHNR, FQNEAQ (reference sequence). V lost 3 bases to trimming and J lost 4 bases, with 6 bases between them.

The V and J genes are TRBV11-1 and TRBJ1-1; D not resolved. Trimming pared 8 bases from V and 6 bases from J, leaving 19 bases between. CDR1 and CDR2 from the germline V gene are SGHAT and FQDESV (reference sequence). The CDR3 loop spans 14 amino acids. The CDR3 is CASSLQEGGAEAFF. The CDR3 DNA is TGTGCCAGCTCTCTTCAGGAGGGTGGGGCTGAAGCTTTCTTT.

J is TRBJ2-6 and V is TRBV6-2 or TRBV6-3; D uncertain. V was clipped by 2 bases and J by 0 bases, with 11 bases between them. In germline, CDR1 is MNHEY, CDR2 SVGEGT. CDR3 length: 17 amino acids. The chain's CDR3 is CASSYTASSSGANVLTF. The CDR3 DNA is TGTGCCAGCAGTTACACCGCGTCGAGCTCTGGGGCCAACGTCCTGACTTTC.

The chain employs TRBV2 and TRBJ1-1, with D hard to call. In germline, CDR1 is SNHLY, CDR2 FYNNEI. This CDR3 is 13 amino acids long. Deletions cut 2 bases from V and 5 bases from J, with 9 bases between. CDR3 nucleotides: TGTGCCAGCAGTGAACAGGAGGGAACTGAAGCTTTCTTT. This sequence encodes CASSEQEGTEAFF.

The chain uses TRBV5-5 and TRBJ2-1; 7 positions match TRBD1. CDR1 is SGHKS and CDR2 is YYEKEE in the germline V gene (reference sequence). CDR3 length: 14 amino acids. V lost 2 bases to trimming and J lost 13 bases; unmatched junction nucleotides: 12. CDR3 in amino acids: CASSFSPGGVEQFF. CDR3 bases: TGTGCCAGCAGCTTTTCCCCAGGGGGAGTCGAACAGTTCTTC.

This clone appeared a single time. V is TRBV11-3 and J is TRBJ1-4; D call uncertain. This CDR3 spans 15 amino acids. CDR1 and CDR2 from the germline V gene are SGHNT and YENEEA. Trimming removed 1 base from V and 0 bases from J, with 6 bases in between. The CDR3 bases are TGTGCCAGCAGCTTAGTTCCTGCAACTAATGAAAAACTGTTTTTT. Its protein is CASSLVPATNEKLFF.

The rearrangement uses TRBV9 and TRBJ2-1, with 8 bases fitting TRBD2. The junction had 10 bases not matched to a gene; V was cut back by 3 bases and J by 5 bases. There are 16 residues in the CDR3. CDR1 and CDR2 from the germline V gene are SGDLS and YYNGEE. The CDR3 protein is CASSERGLGSDNEQFF. The DNA of the CDR3 is TGTGCCAGCAGCGAACGGGGACTAGGCTCTGACAATGAGCAGTTCTTC.

CDR3 sequence (DNA): TGCGCCAGCAGCCAAGAGACGGGGGGTAGCGTGAGCACAGATACGCAGTATTTT. Translated, it gives CASSQETGGSVSTDTQYF. The genes are TRBV4-1 and TRBJ2-3, with TRBD2 identical over 7 bases. V lost 0 bases to trimming and J lost 0 bases; unmatched junction nucleotides: 9. Germline lookup yields CDR1 MGHRA and CDR2 YSYEKL. The CDR3 has 18 amino acids.